The 21 T cell receptor beta chains listed next were all sequenced from one sample in a study of blood T cell repertoires in COVID-19 (dated by TCRdb to the early 2020s). Libraries came from the immunoSEQ multiplex PCR assay. The table was pulled from immuneACCESS by TCRdb, which kept in-frame rearrangements only. Such tables lose some clones; where checked, under half of the loss comes from unresolved V genes, and the rest has no known cause. Recorded for this sample are around 160,000 clones; 75% to 90% of them occurred a single time. The top ten hold roughly an eighth of the sample. The sequencing input was peripheral blood. The receptor set was obtained from a man aged 18 to 29 with COVID-19, enrolled during active disease.

The chain is built from TRBV27 and TRBJ2-1; D may be TRBD2 (7 bases). The V end lost 7 bases, the J end lost 6 bases, and 19 bases lay between the germline ends. Germline loops: CDR1 MNHEY, CDR2 SMNVEV (reference sequence). The CDR3 is made up of 15 amino acids. The chain's CDR3 is CASTYGLVGGNEQFF. The CDR3 DNA follows: TGTGCCAGCACCTACGGACTAGTAGGGGGCAATGAGCAGTTCTTC.

This chain joins TRBV7-8 and TRBJ2-6; D might be TRBD2 (7 bases). The CDR3 loop spans 17 amino acids. CDR1 is SGHVS, CDR2 FQNEAQ, per germline. Trimming removed 6 bases from V and 0 bases from J, with 15 bases in between. CDR3 DNA: TGTGCCAGCAGGGGGGGGCAGGCCTACTCTGGGGCCAACGTCCTGACTTTC. It specifies CASRGGQAYSGANVLTF.

The chain's CDR3 is CASSPHRGAGVTDTQYF. As DNA, the CDR3 is TGCGCCAGCAGCCCCCATAGAGGCGCGGGAGTAACAGATACGCAGTATTTT. The V and J genes are TRBV4-3 and TRBJ2-3; 7 bases are shared with TRBD2. The CDR3 is 17 residues long. The V gene's germline CDR1 is LGHNA and CDR2 YSLEER. Trimming took 4 bases from V and 3 from J; bases not matched to a gene: 13.

The J gene is TRBJ2-1, the V gene TRBV10-2, with 10 bases lining up with TRBD2. The CDR3 spans 15 residues. The junction had 5 bases not matched to a gene; V was cut back by 7 bases and J by 2 bases. The germline V gene has CDR1 WSHSY and CDR2 SAAADI. The CDR3 DNA reads as TGCGCCAGCATTGAAGGGACTAGCGCCTACAATGAGCAGTTCTTC. It yields the protein CASIEGTSAYNEQFF.

The V and J genes are TRBV7-2 and TRBJ2-7; the match to TRBD2 covers 9 bases. Trimming removed 5 bases from V and 3 bases from J; junction bases left unmatched: 5. The CDR3 sequence is 14 residues long. Germline loops: CDR1 SGHTA, CDR2 FQGNSA. CDR3 region: CASSVTSGLYEQYF. In DNA form, the CDR3 reads TGTGCCAGCAGCGTGACTAGCGGACTCTACGAGCAGTACTTC.

V and J are TRBV14 and TRBJ2-7; D is possibly TRBD2 (5 bases). Trimming stripped 1 base from V and 3 bases from J, with 10 bases between. The CDR3 length is 14 residues. Germline CDR1 SGHDN, CDR2 FVKESK. The CDR3 here is CASSQGRKIYEQYF. CDR3 nucleotide sequence: TGTGCCAGCAGCCAAGGGAGGAAGATCTACGAGCAGTACTTC.

The chain has TRBV9 and TRBJ2-6; no clear D. V was pared by 6 bases and J by 0 bases, with 7 bases between. This CDR3 has 14 residues. Germline V gene sequence: CDR1 SGDLS, CDR2 YYNGEE. Here the CDR3 reads CASTTGSGANVLTF. DNA for the CDR3: TGTGCCAGCACCACGGGCTCTGGGGCCAACGTCCTGACTTTC. The whole variable domain, filled in from reference TRBV9 and TRBJ2-6, reads DSGVTQTPKHLITATGQRVTLRCSPRSGDLSVYWYQQSLDQGLQFLIQYYNGEERAKGNILERFSAQQFPDLHSELNLSSLELGDSALYFCASTTGSGANVLTFGAGSRLTVL.

The rearrangement links TRBV30 to TRBJ1-1; D ambiguous. Germline V gene sequence: CDR1 GTSNPN, CDR2 SVGIG (reference sequence). The CDR3 loop spans 11 amino acids. V was cut by 5 bases and J by 8 bases, with 12 bases left in between. The CDR3 DNA is TGTGCCTGGTCAAAACAGTCGGAAGCTTTCTTT. Protein sequence: CAWSKQSEAFF.

The chain recombines TRBV10-1 with TRBJ2-1, with TRBD2 as a possible D gene (6 bases). Germline loops: CDR1 WNHNN, CDR2 SYGVQD (reference sequence). This CDR3 region has 16 residues. Deletions cut 3 bases from V and 4 bases from J, with 16 bases between. The CDR3 nucleotides are TGCGCCAGCAGTGAAGTTCAGTTAGCGGAGTACAATGAGCAGTTCTTC. Protein sequence: CASSEVQLAEYNEQFF.

J is TRBJ2-7 and V is TRBV5-1, with a tentative D call TRBD1 (6 bases). There are 15 residues in the CDR3. Germline CDR1 and CDR2: SGHRS and YFSETQ. With 0 bases removed from V and 4 bases from J, the gap between germline ends came to 14 bases. The CDR3, as DNA: TGCGCCAGCAGCTTGGGACCGGGTAGGGGGTACGAGCAGTACTTC. It yields the protein CASSLGPGRGYEQYF.

V usage is TRBV19 and J usage is TRBJ2-3, with 9 bases aligning to TRBD2. The trim removed 3 bases at V and 2 bases at J, leaving 9 bases unmatched. CDR1 is LNHDA and CDR2 is SQIVND in the germline V gene (reference sequence). The CDR3 totals 17 residues. CDR3 loop: CASSISAGGPFTDTQYF. CDR3 DNA sequence: TGTGCCAGTAGTATCTCGGCGGGAGGGCCTTTCACAGATACGCAGTATTTT.

Concerning this clone: The junction shows a germline mismatch at one end, possibly a read error. This sequence joins TRBV7-7 and TRBJ2-5, with D possibly being TRBD1 (5 bases). The germline V gene has CDR1 SSHAT and CDR2 FNYEAQ (reference sequence). The CDR3 extends over 14 amino acids. The CDR3: CASSLQGSRETQYF. The CDR3 DNA reads TGTGCTAGCAGCTTGCAGGGTAGTAGGGAGACCCAGTACTTC.

The chain couples TRBV9 to TRBJ2-2, with D perhaps matching TRBD2 (6 bases). V lost 3 bases and J 8 bases, leaving 23 bases between the germline ends. Germline CDR1 is SGDLS and CDR2 is YYNGEE. The CDR3 is made up of 17 amino acids. Here the CDR3 reads CASSDPGERTTTGELFF. The CDR3 bases are TGTGCCAGCAGCGATCCGGGAGAGAGAACCACCACTGGGGAGCTGTTTTTT.

The rearrangement joins TRBV19 to TRBJ2-5; 9 bases are shared with TRBD2. The CDR3 sequence is 17 residues long. V was clipped by 1 base and J by 7 bases; unmatched bases: 13. The germline V gene encodes CDR1 LNHDA and CDR2 SQIVND (reference sequence). The CDR3 sequence: CASSIAPTREGLATQYF. CDR3 nucleotide sequence: TGTGCCAGTAGTATAGCCCCCACGCGGGAGGGCCTGGCGACCCAGTACTTC.

The gene calls are TRBV5-1 and TRBJ2-7; D is undetermined. CDR3 length equals 15 residues. Trimming cost V 6 bases and J 3 bases, with 19 bases left between them. Per the germline V gene, CDR1 is SGHRS and CDR2 is YFSETQ. The CDR3 region is CASNIGNSKGYEQYF. CDR3 DNA sequence: TGCGCCAGCAATATCGGTAACAGTAAAGGCTACGAGCAGTACTTC. Full variable domain (outside the CDR3, taken from reference TRBV5-1 and TRBJ2-7): KAGVTQTPRYLIKTRGQQVTLSCSPISGHRSVSWYQQTPGQGLQFLFEYFSETQRNKGNFPGRFSGRQFSNSRSEMNVSTLELGDSALYLCASNIGNSKGYEQYFGPGTRLTVT.

V is TRBV28 and J is TRBJ1-2, with D possibly matching TRBD1 (6 bases). The V end lost 6 bases, the J end lost 4 bases, and 18 bases lay between the germline ends. This CDR3 comprises 15 residues. Germline-derived CDR1 and CDR2 are MDHEN and SYDVKM. CDR3 sequence reads: CASSPSGGGSYGYTF. The CDR3 region has the DNA TGTGCCAGCAGCCCCAGTGGCGGGGGCTCCTATGGCTACACCTTC.

V gene TRBV4-2 combines with J gene TRBJ1-1, with 7 positions matching TRBD1. CDR3 length: 14 amino acids. Germline V gene data show CDR1 as LGHNA and CDR2 as YNFKEQ. V lost 3 bases and J lost 5; bases outside the gene matches: 6. Here the CDR3 DNA reads TGTGCCAGCAGCCAGGTTCAGGGGGGAACTGAAGCTTTCTTT. It codes for CASSQVQGGTEAFF.

The CDR3, as DNA: TGTGCCTGGACCCTCGGCGGGGGACCCCTTTGGGAGCAGTTCTTC. Translation gives CAWTLGGGPLWEQFF. This chain connects TRBV30 to TRBJ2-1; 7 bases map to TRBD2. V lost 4 bases to trimming and J lost 10 bases; unmatched junction nucleotides: 16. The CDR3 consists of 15 residues. The germline gives CDR1 GTSNPN, CDR2 SVGIG (reference sequence).

The chain is built from TRBV27 and TRBJ2-7; D remains ambiguous. CDR1 and CDR2 from the germline V gene are MNHEY and SMNVEV (reference sequence). Trimming removed 3 bases at V and 1 base at J, with 7 bases between. The CDR3 is 13 residues long. CDR3 coding DNA: TGTGCCAGCAGTTTCCCGGGTTCCTACGAGCAGTACTTC. Protein product: CASSFPGSYEQYF.

The chain carries TRBV2 and TRBJ2-1; TRBD2 matches 11 bases. The CDR3 totals 15 residues. Looked up from germline, CDR1 is SNHLY and CDR2 is FYNNEI. J lost 7 bases, V lost 5 bases, and 7 bases had no gene match. DNA of the CDR3: TGTGCCAGCAGTCCAACTAGCGGGAGTTTGAATGAGCAGTTCTTC. Translated: CASSPTSGSLNEQFF.

The chain recombines TRBV10-2 with TRBJ2-7, with 11 bases fitting TRBD2. This CDR3 has 15 residues. In germline, CDR1 is WSHSY, CDR2 SAAADI. V was pared by 7 bases and J by 3 bases, with 8 bases of the junction left unmatched. CDR3 DNA sequence: TGCGCCAGCACCTCCGGGACTAGCGGACACTACGAGCAGTACTTC. Its protein is CASTSGTSGHYEQYF.